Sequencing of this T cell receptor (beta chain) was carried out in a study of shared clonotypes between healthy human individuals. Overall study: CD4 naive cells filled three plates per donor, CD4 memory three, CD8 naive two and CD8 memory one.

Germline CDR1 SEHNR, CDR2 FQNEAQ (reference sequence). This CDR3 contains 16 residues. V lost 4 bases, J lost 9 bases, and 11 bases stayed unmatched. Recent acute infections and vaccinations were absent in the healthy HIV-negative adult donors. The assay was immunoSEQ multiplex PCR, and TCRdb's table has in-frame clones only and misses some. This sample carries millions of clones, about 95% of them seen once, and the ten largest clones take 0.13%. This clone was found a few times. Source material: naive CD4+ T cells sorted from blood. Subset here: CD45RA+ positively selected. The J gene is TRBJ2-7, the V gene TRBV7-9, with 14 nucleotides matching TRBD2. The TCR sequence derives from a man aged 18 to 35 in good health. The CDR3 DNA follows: TGTGCCAGCAGCTCTTCTGGGACTAGCGGGAGAACCGGGCAGTACTTC. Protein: CASSSSGTSGRTGQYF.